The sequence of this T cell receptor (beta chain) was determined in a study of blood T cells in healthy people across ages. V was pared by 3 bases and J by 13 bases, with 25 bases between. The CDR3 has 16 residues. Germline-derived CDR1 and CDR2 are KGHSH and LQKENI. Study-level points and caveats: Diversity estimated from one million T cells was considered an underestimate. In long-lived donors, naive CD4+ cell counts and diversity exceeded those of aged donors.

Whenever a sample was processed, at least 6.5 million PBMCs were isolated. On this clonotype itself: What it binds is unknown.

A second PCR, run for roughly 7 to 12 cycles, used a sample-barcoded 5' primer plus a J-beta primer mix. MiXCR, run by TCRdb on the 5' RACE reads, gives a single entry per CDR3 protein. This sample carries 650,000 to 800,000 distinct CDR3 sequences, more than 45% of them seen once, and the ten largest clones take approximately 13%. The specimen sequenced was blood. The clonotype comes from an elderly woman in good health. The V and J genes are TRBV18 and TRBJ2-1; weak D call: TRBD1 (6 bases). The CDR3: CASSPEASLGQETQFF. The CDR3 DNA reads TGTGCCAGCTCACCTGAGGCTAGCTTGGGACAAGAGACCCAGTTCTTC.